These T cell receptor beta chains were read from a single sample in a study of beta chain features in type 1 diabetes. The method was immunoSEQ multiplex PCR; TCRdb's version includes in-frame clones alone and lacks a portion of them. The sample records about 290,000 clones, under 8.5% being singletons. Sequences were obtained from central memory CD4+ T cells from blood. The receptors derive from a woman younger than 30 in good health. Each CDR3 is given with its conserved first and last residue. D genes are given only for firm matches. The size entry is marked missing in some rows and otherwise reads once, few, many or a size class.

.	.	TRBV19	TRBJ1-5	CASSVPGYQPQHF	TGTGCCAGTAGTGTCCCCGGGTACCAGCCCCAGCATTTT
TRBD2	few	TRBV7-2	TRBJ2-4	CASSRLGGLDIQYF	TGTGCCAGCAGCCGATTGGGGGGGTTGGACATTCAGTACTTC
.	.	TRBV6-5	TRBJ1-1	CASTGRYTEAFF	TGTGCCAGCACCGGGAGGTACACTGAAGCTTTCTTT
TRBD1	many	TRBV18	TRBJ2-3	CASPGGSGDTQYF	TGTGCCAGCCCAGGGGGCTCGGGAGATACGCAGTATTTT
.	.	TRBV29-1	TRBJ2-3	CSVEKLTNTQYF	TGCAGCGTTGAAAAGTTAACGAATACGCAGTATTTT
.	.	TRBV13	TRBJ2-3	CASSLPGVYTQYF	TGTGCCAGCAGCTTACCGGGAGTCTATACGCAGTATTTT
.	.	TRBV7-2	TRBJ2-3	CASSRQVATDTQYF	TGTGCCAGCAGTAGACAGGTGGCCACAGATACGCAGTATTTT
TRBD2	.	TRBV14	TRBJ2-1	CASSQIAGAFNEQFF	TGTGCCAGCAGCCAGATAGCGGGAGCCTTCAATGAGCAGTTCTTC
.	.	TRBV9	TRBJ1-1	CASSRDTLSSEAFF	TGTGCCAGCAGCCGGGACACTTTGTCTTCTGAAGCTTTCTTT
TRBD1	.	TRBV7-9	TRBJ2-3	CASSSGQGVSTDTQYF	TGTGCCAGCAGCTCCGGACAGGGGGTTAGCACAGATACGCAGTATTTT
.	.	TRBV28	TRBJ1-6	CASSTQQGEFHF	TGTGCCAGCAGTACCCAACAGGGCGAGTTCCACTTT
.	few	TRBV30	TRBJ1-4	CAWTPDSGEKLFF	TGTGCCTGGACTCCCGACAGTGGAGAAAAACTGTTTTTT
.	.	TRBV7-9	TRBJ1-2	CASSLALSRAGYTF	TGTGCCAGCAGCTTAGCTCTCTCCAGGGCTGGCTACACCTTC
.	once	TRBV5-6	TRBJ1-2	CASSLGDRTNYGYTF	TGTGCCAGCAGCTTGGGCGACAGAACTAACTATGGCTACACCTTC
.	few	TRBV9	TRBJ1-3	CASSVTFGGSGNTIYF	TGTGCCAGCAGCGTGACTTTTGGGGGCTCTGGAAACACCATATATTTT
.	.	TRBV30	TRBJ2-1	CAWTGGSEQFF	TGTGCCTGGACAGGGGGGAGTGAGCAGTTCTTC
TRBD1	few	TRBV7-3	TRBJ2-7	CASSAGQGFTNYF	TGTGCCAGCAGCGCGGGACAGGGCTTCACCAATTACTTC
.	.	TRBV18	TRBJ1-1	CASSPGLNTEAFF	TGTGCCAGCTCACCAGGGCTTAACACTGAAGCTTTCTTT
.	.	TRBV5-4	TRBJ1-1	CASSIPPGTEAFF	TGTGCCAGCAGCATCCCTCCGGGTACTGAAGCTTTCTTT
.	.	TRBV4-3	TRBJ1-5	CASSQEVGIGRQHF	TGCGCCAGCAGCCAAGAGGTGGGAATTGGTCGCCAGCATTTT
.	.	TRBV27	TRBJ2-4	CASSLRPARAAKNIQYF	TGTGCCAGCAGTTTACGTCCTGCACGGGCAGCCAAAAACATTCAGTACTTC
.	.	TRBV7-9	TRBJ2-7	CASSLNQGGEQYF	TGTGCCAGCAGCTTAAACCAGGGTGGCGAGCAGTACTTC
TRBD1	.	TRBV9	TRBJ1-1	CASSQGQGTEAFF	TGTGCCAGCAGCCAGGGACAGGGCACTGAAGCTTTCTTT
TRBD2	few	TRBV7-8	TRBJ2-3	CASSSTIAGGGADTQYF	TGTGCCAGCAGCTCGACGATAGCGGGAGGAGGTGCAGATACGCAGTATTTT
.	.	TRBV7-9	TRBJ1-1	CASSPPLGVAEAFF	TGTGCCAGCAGCCCACCTCTCGGGGTCGCTGAAGCTTTCTTT
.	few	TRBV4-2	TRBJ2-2	CASSSTDFGTGELFF	TGTGCCAGCAGCTCCACAGACTTCGGCACCGGGGAGCTGTTTTTT
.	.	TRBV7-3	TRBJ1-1	CASSSSSGGRTEAFF	TGTGCCAGCAGCTCTAGTTCGGGGGGACGCACTGAAGCTTTCTTT
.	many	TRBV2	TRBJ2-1	CASSDLSALSSYNEQFF	TGTGCCAGCAGTGACCTTAGCGCGTTAAGCTCCTACAATGAGCAGTTCTTC
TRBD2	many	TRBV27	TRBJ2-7	CASSLSYRGTSVYEQYF	TGTGCCAGCAGTTTATCCTATAGGGGGACTAGCGTCTACGAGCAGTACTTC
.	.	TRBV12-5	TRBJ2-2	CASGKGSPNTGELFF	TGTGCTAGTGGAAAGGGGAGTCCGAACACCGGGGAGCTGTTTTTT
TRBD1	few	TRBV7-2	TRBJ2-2	CASSPSRDRGQNTGELFF	TGTGCCAGCAGCCCGTCCCGGGACAGGGGCCAGAACACCGGGGAGCTGTTTTTT
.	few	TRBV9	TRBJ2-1	CASKRTPVDNEQFF	TGTGCCAGCAAACGGACACCGGTGGACAATGAGCAGTTCTTC
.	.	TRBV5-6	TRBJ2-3	CASSLGRKFTDTQYF	TGTGCCAGCAGCTTGGGCCGTAAATTCACAGATACGCAGTATTTT
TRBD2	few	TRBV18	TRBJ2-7	CASSPSGGPYEQYF	TGTGCCAGCTCACCGTCGGGGGGACCCTACGAGCAGTACTTC
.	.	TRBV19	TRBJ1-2	CASRRQGSVYGYTF	TGTGCCAGTAGACGGCAGGGCTCGGTCTATGGCTACACCTTC
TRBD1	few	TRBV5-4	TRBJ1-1	CASKEQGVNTEAFF	TGTGCCAGCAAAGAACAGGGGGTGAACACTGAAGCTTTCTTT
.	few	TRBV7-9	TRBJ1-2	CASSSGESNYGYTF	TGTGCCAGCAGCTCAGGGGAGTCTAACTATGGCTACACCTTC
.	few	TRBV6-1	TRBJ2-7	CASSPRTYEQYF	TGTGCCAGCAGTCCCCGGACCTACGAGCAGTACTTC
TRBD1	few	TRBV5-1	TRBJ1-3	CASSLAPGGQSGNTIYF	TGCGCCAGCAGCTTGGCCCCAGGGGGGCAGTCTGGAAACACCATATATTTT
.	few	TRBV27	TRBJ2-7	CASSLVFSGYEQYF	TGTGCCAGCAGTTTGGTGTTTAGCGGCTACGAGCAGTACTTC
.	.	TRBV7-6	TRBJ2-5	CASSLSQGETQYF	TGTGCCAGCAGCTTGTCCCAGGGCGAGACCCAGTACTTC